This TCR beta chain was found in a study of breast tumors, draining lymph nodes, adjacent tissues. Study outcomes and limitations: Data only fit, rather than demonstrated, lymph node origin of most tumor T cells. Luminal-like breast cancer showed significantly higher tumor–nontumor repertoire similarity than basal-like.

The CDR3 loop spans 15 amino acids. Looked up from germline, CDR1 is SGHTA and CDR2 is FQGTGA. TCRdb passed the multiplex PCR reads through MiXCR, listing each CDR3 protein once. The data show 21,000 or so distinct CDR3 sequences, around 40% seen once. This clonotype was found many times. Antigen specificity is unknown. A much larger clone lies a single base off, so this may be a read error. This clonotype originated in a female donor with breast cancer. Some clones in this sample may be carry-over from other donors' samples. Specimen: breast tumor tissue. The genes are TRBV7-3 and TRBJ2-5; 10 bases align to TRBD2. This CDR3 reads CASSASGRVGETQHF. The CDR3 DNA reads TGTGCCAGCAGCGCCAGCGGGAGGGTAGGGGAGACCCAGCACTTC.